This entry features one T cell receptor (beta chain) sequence. Repertoires were generated with immunoSEQ multiplex PCR, while TCRdb's copy carries only in-frame clones and drops some. Of about 90,000 clones detected, 75% to 90% appear once; the ten largest clones hold 1.2%. This entry belongs to a study of blood T cell repertoires in COVID-19. Study-wide context: Samples representing acute and convalescent COVID-19 were sourced from the United States, Italy and Spain. PBMCs, B-cell-depleted T cells, or T cells provided the cDNA or gDNA that made up the material.

Trimming shortened V by 4 bases and J by 8 bases, and 5 bases separated the two germline ends. Per the germline V gene, CDR1 is SEHNR and CDR2 is FQNEAQ (reference sequence). There are 11 residues in the CDR3. The sample taken for sequencing was peripheral blood. The chain is built from TRBV7-9 and TRBJ1-4; tentatively, D is TRBD1 (5 bases). This clonotype originated in a man of 80 years or more with active or convalescent COVID-19. CDR3 region: CASSSGEKLFF. The CDR3 DNA sequence: TGTGCCAGCAGCTCAGGGGAAAAACTGTTTTTT.